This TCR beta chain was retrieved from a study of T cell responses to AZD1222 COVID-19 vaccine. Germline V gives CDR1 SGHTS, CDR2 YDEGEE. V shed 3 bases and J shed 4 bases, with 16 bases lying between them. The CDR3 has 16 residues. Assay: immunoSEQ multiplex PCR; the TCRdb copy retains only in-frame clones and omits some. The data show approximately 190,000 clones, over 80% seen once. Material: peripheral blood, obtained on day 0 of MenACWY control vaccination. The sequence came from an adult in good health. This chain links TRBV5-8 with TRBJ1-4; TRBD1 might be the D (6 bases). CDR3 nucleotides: TGTGCCAGCAGCTCGGGGGAGACAGGCTTTAATGAAAAACTGTTTTTT. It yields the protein CASSSGETGFNEKLFF.